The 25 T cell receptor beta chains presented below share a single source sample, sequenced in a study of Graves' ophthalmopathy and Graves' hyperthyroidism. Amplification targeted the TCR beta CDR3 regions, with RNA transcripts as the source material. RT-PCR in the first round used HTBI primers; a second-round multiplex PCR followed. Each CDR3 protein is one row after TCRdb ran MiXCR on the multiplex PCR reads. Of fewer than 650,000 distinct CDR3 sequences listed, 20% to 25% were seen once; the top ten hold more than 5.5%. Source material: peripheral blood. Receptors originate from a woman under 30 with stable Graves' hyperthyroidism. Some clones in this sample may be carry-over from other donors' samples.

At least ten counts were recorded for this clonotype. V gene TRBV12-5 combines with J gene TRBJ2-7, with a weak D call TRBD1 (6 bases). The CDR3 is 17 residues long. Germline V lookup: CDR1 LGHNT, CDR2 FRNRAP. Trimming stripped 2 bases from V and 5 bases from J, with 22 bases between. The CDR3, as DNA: TGTGCTAGTGGTTTGCGGGTCCCAGGGGTTTCGGGTGACGAGCAGTACTTC. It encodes CASGLRVPGVSGDEQYF.

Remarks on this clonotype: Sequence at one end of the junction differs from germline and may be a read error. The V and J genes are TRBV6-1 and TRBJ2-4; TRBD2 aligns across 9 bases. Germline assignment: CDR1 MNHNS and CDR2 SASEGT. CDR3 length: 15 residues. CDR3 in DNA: TGTGCCAGCAAGGGGGCGGGAGGGCCGGAAAACATTAAGTACTTC. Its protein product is CASKGAGGPENIKYF.

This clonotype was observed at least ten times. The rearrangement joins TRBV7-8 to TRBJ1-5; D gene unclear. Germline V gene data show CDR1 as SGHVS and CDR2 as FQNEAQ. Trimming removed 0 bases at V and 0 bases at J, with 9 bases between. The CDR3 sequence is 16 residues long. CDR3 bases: TGTGCCAGCAGCTTAGCTGGGCAGAATAGCAATCAGCCCCAGCATTTT. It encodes CASSLAGQNSNQPQHF.

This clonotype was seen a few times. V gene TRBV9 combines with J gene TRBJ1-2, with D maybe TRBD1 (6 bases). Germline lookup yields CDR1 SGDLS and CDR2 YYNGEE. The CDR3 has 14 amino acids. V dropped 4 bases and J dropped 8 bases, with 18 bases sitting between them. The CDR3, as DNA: TGTGCCAGCAGCTTCATGAGCGGGGGGCAAGGCTACACCTTC. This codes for CASSFMSGGQGYTF.

The CDR3 nucleotides read TGCGCCAGCAGCTCGGGACAGCAGGCAGAGACCCAGTACTTC. Amino acids: CASSSGQQAETQYF. This sequence joins TRBV5-1 and TRBJ2-5; 7 bases line up with TRBD1. Losses at the gene ends were 3 bases for V and 4 bases for J; bases not matched to a gene: 6. The CDR3 loop spans 14 amino acids. Germline V gene lookup returns CDR1 SGHRS and CDR2 YFSETQ. The full variable domain, rest sourced from reference TRBV5-1 and TRBJ2-5, is KAGVTQTPRYLIKTRGQQVTLSCSPISGHRSVSWYQQTPGQGLQFLFEYFSETQRNKGNFPGRFSGRQFSNSRSEMNVSTLELGDSALYLCASSSGQQAETQYFGPGTRLLVL.

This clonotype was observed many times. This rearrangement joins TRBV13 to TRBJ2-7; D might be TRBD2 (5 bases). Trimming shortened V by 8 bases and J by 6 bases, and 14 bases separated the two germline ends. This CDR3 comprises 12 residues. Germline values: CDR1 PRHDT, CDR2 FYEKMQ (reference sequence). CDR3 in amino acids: CASALGEGEQYF. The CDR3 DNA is TGTGCCAGCGCCTTAGGTGAGGGCGAGCAGTACTTC. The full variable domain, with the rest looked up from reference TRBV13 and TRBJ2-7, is AAGVIQSPRHLIKEKRETATLKCYPIPRHDTVYWYQQGPGQDPQFLISFYEKMQSDKGSIPDRFSAQQFSDYHSELNMSSLELGDSALYFCASALGEGEQYFGPGTRLTVT.

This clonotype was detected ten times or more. CDR3 sequence (DNA): TGTGCCAGCAGTTTGGAAGGTGCGGACAGGGGGCTTTTCTATGGCTACACCTTC. Translation: CASSLEGADRGLFYGYTF. The chain uses TRBV28 and TRBJ1-2, with TRBD1 matching 11 bases. This CDR3 is 18 amino acids long. The V and J ends lost 3 bases and 4 bases, in that order; junction bases with no gene match: 13. Germline lookup yields CDR1 MDHEN and CDR2 SYDVKM.

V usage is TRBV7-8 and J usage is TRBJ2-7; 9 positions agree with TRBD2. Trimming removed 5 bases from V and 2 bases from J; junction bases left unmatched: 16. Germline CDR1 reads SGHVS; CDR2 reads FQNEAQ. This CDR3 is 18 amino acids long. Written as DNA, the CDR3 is TGTGCCAGCAGCGCGGAGGGAGCGGGAGGCAAAGTGACCTACGAGCAGTACTTC. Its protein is CASSAEGAGGKVTYEQYF.

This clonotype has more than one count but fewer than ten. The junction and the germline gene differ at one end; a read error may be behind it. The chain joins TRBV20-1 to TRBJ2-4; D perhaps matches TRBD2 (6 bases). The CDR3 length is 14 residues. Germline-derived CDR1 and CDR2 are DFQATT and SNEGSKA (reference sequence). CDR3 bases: TGCGGTGCTAGGGAGGCCCTAGCCAAAAACATTCAGTACTTC. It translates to CGAREALAKNIQYF.

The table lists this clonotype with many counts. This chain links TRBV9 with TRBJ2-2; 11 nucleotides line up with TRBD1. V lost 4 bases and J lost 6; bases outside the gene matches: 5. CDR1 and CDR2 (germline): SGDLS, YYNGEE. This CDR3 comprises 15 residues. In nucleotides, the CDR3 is TGTGCCAGCAGCCAAGGGACAGGGGGGGCCGGGGAGCTGTTTTTT. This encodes CASSQGTGGAGELFF.

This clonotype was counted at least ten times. CDR3 coding DNA: TGTGCCAGCAGTGGGCAGGGGCGCCAAGAGACCCAGTACTTC. This sequence encodes CASSGQGRQETQYF. J is TRBJ2-5 and V is TRBV6-1; possible D gene TRBD1, 6 bases. This CDR3 comprises 14 residues. Germline values: CDR1 MNHNS, CDR2 SASEGT. V dropped 4 bases and J dropped 1 base, with 10 bases sitting between them.

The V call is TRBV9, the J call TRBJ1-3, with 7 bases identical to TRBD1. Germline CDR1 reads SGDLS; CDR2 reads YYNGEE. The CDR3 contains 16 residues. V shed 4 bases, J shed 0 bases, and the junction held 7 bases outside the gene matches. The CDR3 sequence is CASSPQTGNSGNTIYF. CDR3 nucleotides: TGTGCCAGCAGCCCCCAGACAGGGAACTCTGGAAACACCATATATTTT.

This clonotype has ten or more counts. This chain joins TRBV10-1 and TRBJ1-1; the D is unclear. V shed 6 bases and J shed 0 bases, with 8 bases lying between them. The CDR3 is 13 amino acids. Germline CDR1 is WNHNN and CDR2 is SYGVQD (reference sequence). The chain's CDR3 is CASRAELNTEAFF. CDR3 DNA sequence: TGCGCCAGCAGGGCTGAATTGAACACTGAAGCTTTCTTT.

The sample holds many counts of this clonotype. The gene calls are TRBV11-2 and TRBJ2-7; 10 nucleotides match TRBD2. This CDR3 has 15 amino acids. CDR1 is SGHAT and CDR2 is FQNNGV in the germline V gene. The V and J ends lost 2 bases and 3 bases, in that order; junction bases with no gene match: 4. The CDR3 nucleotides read TGTGCCAGCAGCTTAACGGGACTAGCGAACTACGAGCAGTACTTC. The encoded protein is CASSLTGLANYEQYF. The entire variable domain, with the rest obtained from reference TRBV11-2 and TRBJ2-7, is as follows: EAGVAQSPRYKIIEKRQSVAFWCNPISGHATLYWYQQILGQGPKLLIQFQNNGVVDDSQLPKDRFSAERLKGVDSTLKIQPAKLEDSAVYLCASSLTGLANYEQYFGPGTRLTVT.

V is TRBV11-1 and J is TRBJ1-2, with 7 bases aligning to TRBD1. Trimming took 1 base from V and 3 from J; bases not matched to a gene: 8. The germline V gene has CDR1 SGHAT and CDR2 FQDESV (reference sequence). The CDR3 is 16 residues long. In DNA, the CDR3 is TGTGCCAGCAGCTTAGGGGGGACAGTGACCTACTATGGCTACACCTTC. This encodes CASSLGGTVTYYGYTF.

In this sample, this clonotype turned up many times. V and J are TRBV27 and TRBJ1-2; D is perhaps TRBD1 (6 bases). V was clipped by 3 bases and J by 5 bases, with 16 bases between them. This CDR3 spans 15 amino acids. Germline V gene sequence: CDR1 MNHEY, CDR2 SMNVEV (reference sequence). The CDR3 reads CASSFSTRGWYGYTF. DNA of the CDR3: TGTGCCAGCAGTTTTAGTACCAGGGGCTGGTATGGCTACACCTTC.

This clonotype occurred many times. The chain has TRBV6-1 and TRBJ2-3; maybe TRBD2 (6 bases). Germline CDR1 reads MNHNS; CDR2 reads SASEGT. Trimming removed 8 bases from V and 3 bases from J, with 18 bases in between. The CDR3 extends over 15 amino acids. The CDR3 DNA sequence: TGTGCCAGCGAGGACCCGACTAGAACAACAGATACGCAGTATTTT. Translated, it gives CASEDPTRTTDTQYF.

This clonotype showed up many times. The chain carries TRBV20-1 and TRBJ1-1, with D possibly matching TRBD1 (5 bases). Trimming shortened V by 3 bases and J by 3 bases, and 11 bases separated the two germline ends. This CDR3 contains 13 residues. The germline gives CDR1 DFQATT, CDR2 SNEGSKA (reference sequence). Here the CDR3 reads CSASIQGDTEAFF. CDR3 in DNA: TGCAGTGCTAGCATCCAGGGTGACACTGAAGCTTTCTTT.

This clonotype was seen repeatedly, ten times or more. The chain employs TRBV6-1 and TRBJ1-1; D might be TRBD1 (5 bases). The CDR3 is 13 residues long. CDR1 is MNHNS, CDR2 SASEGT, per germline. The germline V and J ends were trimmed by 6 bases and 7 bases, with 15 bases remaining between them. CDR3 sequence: CASSTTWGVEAFF. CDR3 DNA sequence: TGTGCCAGCAGCACCACCTGGGGGGTTGAAGCTTTCTTT.

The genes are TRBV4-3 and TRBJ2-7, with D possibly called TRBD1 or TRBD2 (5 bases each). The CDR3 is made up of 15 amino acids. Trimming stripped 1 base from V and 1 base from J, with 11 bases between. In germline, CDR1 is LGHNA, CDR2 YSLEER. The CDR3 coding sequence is TGCGCCAGCAGCCAAGGCCGGGACGGTTCCTACGAGCAGTACTTC. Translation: CASSQGRDGSYEQYF.

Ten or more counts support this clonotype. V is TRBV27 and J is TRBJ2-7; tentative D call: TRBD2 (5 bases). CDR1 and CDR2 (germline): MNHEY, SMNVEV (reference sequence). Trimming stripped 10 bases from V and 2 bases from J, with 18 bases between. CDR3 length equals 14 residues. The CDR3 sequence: CANVGEPTTYEQYF. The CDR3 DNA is TGTGCCAACGTCGGGGAGCCCACTACCTACGAGCAGTACTTC.

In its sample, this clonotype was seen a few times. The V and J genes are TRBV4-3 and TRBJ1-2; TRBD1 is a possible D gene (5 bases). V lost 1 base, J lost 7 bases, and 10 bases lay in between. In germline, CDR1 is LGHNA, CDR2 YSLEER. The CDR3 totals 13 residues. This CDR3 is CASSQGGVSGYTF. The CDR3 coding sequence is TGCGCCAGCAGCCAAGGGGGGGTTTCTGGCTACACCTTC.

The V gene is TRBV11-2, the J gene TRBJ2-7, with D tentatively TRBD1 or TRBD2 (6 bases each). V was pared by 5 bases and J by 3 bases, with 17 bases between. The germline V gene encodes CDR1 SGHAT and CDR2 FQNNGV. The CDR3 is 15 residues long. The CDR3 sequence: CASSRNREAGYEQYF. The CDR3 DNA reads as TGTGCCAGCAGCCGAAACAGGGAGGCGGGCTACGAGCAGTACTTC. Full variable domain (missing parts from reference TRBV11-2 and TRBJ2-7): EAGVAQSPRYKIIEKRQSVAFWCNPISGHATLYWYQQILGQGPKLLIQFQNNGVVDDSQLPKDRFSAERLKGVDSTLKIQPAKLEDSAVYLCASSRNREAGYEQYFGPGTRLTVT.

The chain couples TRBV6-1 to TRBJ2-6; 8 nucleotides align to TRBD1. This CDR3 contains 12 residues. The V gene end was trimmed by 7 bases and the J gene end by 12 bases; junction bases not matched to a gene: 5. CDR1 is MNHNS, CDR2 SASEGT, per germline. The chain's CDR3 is CASTRTGPVLTF. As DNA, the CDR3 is TGTGCCAGCACTAGGACAGGGCCCGTCCTGACTTTC.

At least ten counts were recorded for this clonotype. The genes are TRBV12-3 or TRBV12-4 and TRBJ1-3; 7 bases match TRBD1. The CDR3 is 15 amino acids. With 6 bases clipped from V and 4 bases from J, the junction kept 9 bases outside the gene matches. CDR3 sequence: CASRPHRGYGNTIYF. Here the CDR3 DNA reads TGTGCCAGCAGACCCCACAGGGGATACGGAAACACCATATATTTT.